One T cell receptor beta chain is described in this entry. Clones were read by immunoSEQ multiplex PCR, and TCRdb kept only the in-frame ones, dropping some. The sample records 70,000 or so clones, 83% being singletons. This record comes from a study of T cell responses to AZD1222 COVID-19 vaccine. CDR1 is MGHDK and CDR2 is SYGVNS in the germline V gene. The length of the CDR3 is 16 residues. Trimming took 3 bases from V and 0 from J, leaving 11 bases between them. The rearrangement links TRBV25-1 to TRBJ2-2; no clear D. Sequenced here: peripheral blood, sampled 28 days after the second AZD1222 dose. The clonotype comes from an adult who received the AZD1222 COVID-19 vaccine. The CDR3: CASSEPGRTNTGELFF. In DNA, the CDR3 is TGTGCCAGCAGTGAGCCCGGGCGGACGAACACCGGGGAGCTGTTTTTT.